The 26 T cell receptor beta chains below come from one sample, sequenced in a study of technical replicates of blood from a few donors. Here immunoSEQ multiplex PCR was the method, and the copy in TCRdb shows in-frame clones only, minus some. The table has roughly 81,000 clones, around 97% seen once; the top ten hold approximately 0.2%. The material sequenced was T cells isolated from PBMCs. These receptors came from a human donor in good health.

V is TRBV27 and J is TRBJ1-1; 7 nucleotides match TRBD1. The CDR3 consists of 14 residues. Germline-derived CDR1 and CDR2 are MNHEY and SMNVEV (reference sequence). Trimming removed 2 bases from V and 4 bases from J; junction bases left unmatched: 4. The CDR3 region has the DNA TGTGCCAGCAGTTTAGAGGGGGCTGCCACTGAAGCTTTCTTT. It yields the protein CASSLEGAATEAFF.

The gene calls are TRBV30 and TRBJ1-2; 7 nucleotides align to TRBD1. The germline V gene has CDR1 GTSNPN and CDR2 SVGIG (reference sequence). With 3 bases clipped from V and 7 bases from J, the junction kept 17 bases outside the gene matches. This CDR3 comprises 16 residues. The CDR3 is CAWSGLPGQQDRGYTF. The CDR3 nucleotides read TGTGCCTGGAGCGGCCTGCCGGGACAGCAAGATCGTGGCTACACCTTC.

The rearrangement joins TRBV7-9 to TRBJ1-1; D gene uncertain. Trimming shortened V by 3 bases and J by 0 bases, and 17 bases separated the two germline ends. Germline CDR1 is SEHNR and CDR2 is FQNEAQ (reference sequence). The CDR3 consists of 17 residues. CDR3 loop: CASSFESVTYLNTEAFF. The DNA for the CDR3 is TGTGCCAGCAGCTTCGAGAGTGTGACATACTTGAACACTGAAGCTTTCTTT.

The chain is built from TRBV7-9 and TRBJ1-5; D call uncertain. The V gene's germline CDR1 is SEHNR and CDR2 FQNEAQ (reference sequence). The CDR3 is 14 residues long. The germline V and J ends were trimmed by 5 bases and 4 bases, with 12 bases remaining between them. This chain's CDR3 is CASSHSTGNQPQHF. CDR3 nucleotide sequence: TGTGCCAGCAGCCATAGTACGGGAAATCAGCCCCAGCATTTT.

The chain has TRBV20-1 and TRBJ2-1; the D gene is possibly TRBD2 (5 bases). There are 10 residues in the CDR3. Germline CDR1 and CDR2: DFQATT and SNEGSKA (reference sequence). Trimming removed 5 bases from V and 10 bases from J, with 9 bases in between. Written as DNA, the CDR3 is TGCAGTGCTTCTAGACTAGAGCAGTTCTTC. Encoded protein: CSASRLEQFF.

J is TRBJ1-1 and V is TRBV15, with D maybe TRBD1 (5 bases). CDR3 length: 15 amino acids. Germline CDR1 is LNHNV and CDR2 is YYDKDF (reference sequence). V was trimmed by 5 bases and J by 1 base, leaving 14 bases between them. This CDR3 is CATSPQEGTNTEAFF. Written as DNA, the CDR3 is TGTGCCACCAGCCCTCAGGAGGGGACGAACACTGAAGCTTTCTTT.

The gene calls are TRBV11-2 and TRBJ2-2; 7 bases map to TRBD1. Germline CDR1 and CDR2: SGHAT and FQNNGV. The CDR3 is 15 amino acids. Germline trimming cut 2 bases from V and 4 bases from J; bases unmatched to any gene: 4. The CDR3 loop reads CASSLSAGGTGELFF. The CDR3 bases are TGTGCCAGCAGCTTATCGGCAGGGGGCACCGGGGAGCTGTTTTTT.

V usage is TRBV6-5 and J usage is TRBJ1-5; D unresolved. Germline V CDR1 and CDR2: MNHEY, SVGAGI. The CDR3 length is 14 residues. V shed 0 bases and J shed 7 bases, with 10 bases lying between them. This chain's CDR3 is CASSYSQVSQPQHF. The CDR3 region has the DNA TGTGCCAGCAGTTACTCGCAGGTCTCCCAGCCCCAGCATTTT.

This chain links TRBV7-6 with TRBJ1-3; tentative D call: TRBD1 (5 bases). V lost 6 bases and J lost 0, with 15 bases in between. CDR1 is SGHVS and CDR2 is FNYEAQ in the germline V gene. The CDR3 length is 16 residues. The CDR3 here is CASSSGLPSSGNTIYF. Here the CDR3 DNA reads TGTGCCAGCAGTTCGGGACTTCCGAGCTCTGGAAACACCATATATTTT. The entire variable domain, with the rest obtained from reference TRBV7-6 and TRBJ1-3, is as follows: GAGVSQSPRYKVTKRGQDVALRCDPISGHVSLYWYRQALGQGPEFLTYFNYEAQQDKSGLPNDRFSAERPEGSISTLTIQRTEQRDSAMYRCASSSGLPSSGNTIYFGEGSWLTVV.

This chain joins TRBV21-1 and TRBJ1-1; TRBD1, as called in the table, went unchecked against the DNA. TRBV21-1 is listed as a pseudogene. This CDR3 region has 11 residues. The DNA for the CDR3 is TGTGCCAGCAGCAGACAGGGGGCTGCTTTCTTT. The encoded protein is CASSRQGAAFF.

This clone appeared once. This rearrangement joins TRBV10-1 to TRBJ2-1; 13 bases line up with TRBD2. Per the germline V gene, CDR1 is WNHNN and CDR2 is SYGVQD (reference sequence). The CDR3 is 15 amino acids. V was clipped by 7 bases and J by 8 bases; unmatched bases: 8. The CDR3 DNA is TGCGCCAGCAAGGCCGGGACTAGCGGGGCCTATGAGCAGTTCTTC. Translated, it gives CASKAGTSGAYEQFF.

The V gene is TRBV7-6, the J gene TRBJ1-4; TRBD1 aligns across 7 bases. The V and J ends lost 2 bases and 7 bases, in that order; junction bases with no gene match: 13. Germline V gene lookup returns CDR1 SGHVS and CDR2 FNYEAQ. The CDR3 extends over 17 amino acids. The CDR3 reads CASSLSRTQGVGEKLFF. The CDR3 nucleotides are TGTGCCAGCAGCTTATCTAGGACCCAGGGGGTTGGTGAAAAACTGTTTTTT.

The chain is built from TRBV29-1 and TRBJ1-2; D gene uncertain. Germline V gene data show CDR1 as SQVTM and CDR2 as ANQGSEA. This CDR3 spans 15 amino acids. Trimming shortened V by 3 bases and J by 8 bases, and 22 bases separated the two germline ends. DNA for the CDR3: TGCAGCGTTGACCCTAAATCGGGGTTCGTGGAAGGCTACACCTTC. As protein: CSVDPKSGFVEGYTF.

The chain combines TRBV29-1 with TRBJ2-7; no reliable D call. The CDR3 is made up of 14 amino acids. Germline CDR1 reads SQVTM; CDR2 reads ANQGSEA. V lost 4 bases and J 0 bases, leaving 13 bases between the germline ends. The CDR3 loop reads CSVVPAWSSYEQYF. The DNA of the CDR3 is TGCAGCGTTGTCCCAGCCTGGAGCTCCTACGAGCAGTACTTC.

The chain is built from TRBV29-1 and TRBJ1-1, with a tentative D call TRBD1 (5 bases). The CDR3 spans 13 residues. V was pared by 6 bases and J by 1 base, with 12 bases between. CDR1 and CDR2 from the germline V gene are SQVTM and ANQGSEA. The CDR3 here is CSVADRQNTEAFF. In DNA, the CDR3 is TGCAGCGTCGCCGACAGACAGAACACTGAAGCTTTCTTT.

About this clone: Other DNA sequences of this sample code for an identical CDR3. V usage is TRBV7-9 and J usage is TRBJ1-1; possibly TRBD1 for D (5 bases). In germline, CDR1 is SEHNR, CDR2 FQNEAQ (reference sequence). With 3 bases removed from V and 0 bases from J, the gap between germline ends came to 8 bases. The CDR3 totals 14 residues. Here the CDR3 reads CASSLQGLNTEAFF. The CDR3, as DNA: TGTGCCAGCAGCTTGCAGGGTTTGAACACTGAAGCTTTCTTT.

In this sample, this clone turned up a few times. The CDR3 DNA follows: TGCGCCAGCCATAGGAGCGATTATAGCTCCTACAATGAGCAGTTCTTC. This sequence encodes CASHRSDYSSYNEQFF. J is TRBJ2-1 and V is TRBV5-1; D unresolved. Trimming left V 7 bases short and J 0 bases short, with 17 bases between. CDR3 length: 16 residues. Germline lookup yields CDR1 SGHRS and CDR2 YFSETQ.

V and J are TRBV19 and TRBJ2-7; TRBD1 is a possible D gene (6 bases). The CDR3 loop spans 14 amino acids. The germline CDR1 and CDR2 sequences are LNHDA and SQIVND (reference sequence). Trimming removed 2 bases from V and 0 bases from J, with 8 bases in between. The CDR3 nucleotides are TGTGCCAGTAGTATAAGGGGGAACTCCTACGAGCAGTACTTC. Translation gives CASSIRGNSYEQYF.

The chain has TRBV4-1 and TRBJ2-1; 7 bases are a match to TRBD2. Germline V CDR1 and CDR2: MGHRA, YSYEKL. V lost 3 bases and J lost 0; bases outside the gene matches: 11. The CDR3 runs 18 residues. CDR3 nucleotide sequence: TGCGCCAGCAGCCAGATGCCGGGGGGTCGCTTCTCCTACAATGAGCAGTTCTTC. This encodes CASSQMPGGRFSYNEQFF.

V and J are TRBV5-1 and TRBJ1-3; 8 nucleotides match TRBD1. The CDR3 sequence is 16 residues long. Germline CDR1 SGHRS, CDR2 YFSETQ. V lost 2 bases and J lost 2; bases outside the gene matches: 6. As DNA, the CDR3 is TGCGCCAGCAGCTTAGGGACAGGTGATGCTGGAAACACCATATATTTT. This sequence encodes CASSLGTGDAGNTIYF.

The rearrangement joins TRBV5-1 to TRBJ2-2, with TRBD2 matching 7 bases. With 4 bases clipped from V and 3 bases from J, the junction kept 9 bases outside the gene matches. The CDR3 is 16 amino acids. Looked up from germline, CDR1 is SGHRS and CDR2 is YFSETQ. CDR3 coding DNA: TGCGCCAGCAGCCCCCGGGGAGGGGAGGACACCGGGGAGCTGTTTTTT. Protein product: CASSPRGGEDTGELFF.

The chain has TRBV28 and TRBJ2-3, with TRBD1 as a possible D gene (6 bases). The CDR3 length is 16 residues. From germline, CDR1 is MDHEN and CDR2 SYDVKM. V lost 5 bases and J 0 bases, leaving 15 bases between the germline ends. As DNA, the CDR3 is TGTGCCAGCAGTCTAAGGACAGACTCTAGCACAGATACGCAGTATTTT. Translated: CASSLRTDSSTDTQYF.

This clone was seen only once. The chain joins TRBV4-1 to TRBJ2-1; 11 bases match TRBD2. Germline trimming cut 4 bases from V and 2 bases from J; bases unmatched to any gene: 4. The CDR3 spans 16 residues. In germline, CDR1 is MGHRA, CDR2 YSYEKL. CDR3 in amino acids: CASSLSTSGTYNEQFF. The DNA for the CDR3 is TGCGCCAGCAGCCTCTCGACTAGCGGGACCTACAATGAGCAGTTCTTC.

This clone was detected once. The rearrangement joins TRBV5-1 to TRBJ1-4, with D maybe TRBD1 (6 bases). Trimming took off 2 bases at V and 5 bases at J, with 10 bases between the two ends. Germline V gives CDR1 SGHRS, CDR2 YFSETQ. This CDR3 region has 14 residues. Here the CDR3 reads CASSFRDTNEKLFF. The CDR3 DNA reads as TGCGCCAGCAGCTTCCGGGACACAAATGAAAAACTGTTTTTT.

The chain uses TRBV5-1 and TRBJ2-2, with D unclear. Germline V gives CDR1 SGHRS, CDR2 YFSETQ. The V and J ends lost 3 bases and 4 bases respectively, with 10 bases between them. The CDR3 has 14 residues. In DNA, the CDR3 is TGCGCCAGCAGCTCTCCCCTGCGCACCGGGGAGCTGTTTTTT. Amino acids: CASSSPLRTGELFF.

The rearrangement joins TRBV30 to TRBJ2-7; 7 positions agree with TRBD1. CDR3 length: 12 amino acids. Germline V gives CDR1 GTSNPN, CDR2 SVGIG (reference sequence). Trimming took 2 bases from V and 5 from J; bases not matched to a gene: 3. The chain's CDR3 is CAWSTGAHEQYF. For the CDR3, the DNA is TGTGCCTGGAGTACAGGGGCCCACGAGCAGTACTTC.